These 27 T cell receptor beta chains were sequenced from one sample in a study of blood T cell repertoires in COVID-19. The table came from immunoSEQ multiplex PCR; TCRdb's copy has only in-frame clones and leaves some out. The sample shows a few hundred thousand clones, approximately 80% of them seen only once. Sequencing input: peripheral blood. The receptor source for this set is a human donor in a cohort sampled during active COVID-19.

The V call is TRBV6-5, the J call TRBJ1-3, with a tentative D call TRBD1 (5 bases). The CDR3 covers 13 residues. The germline V and J ends were trimmed by 4 bases and 4 bases, with 8 bases remaining between them. Looked up from germline, CDR1 is MNHEY and CDR2 is SVGAGI. CDR3 residues: CASSLEGGNTIYF. The CDR3 region has the DNA TGTGCCAGCAGTTTGGAGGGGGGAAACACCATATATTTT.

This chain uses TRBV19 with TRBJ2-1, with TRBD1 as a possible D gene (5 bases). CDR1 LNHDA and CDR2 SQIVND come from the germline V gene (reference sequence). The CDR3 covers 15 residues. Between the trimmed V and J ends, which lost 4 bases and 10 bases, there was a span of 20 bases. The CDR3 DNA follows: TGTGCCAGTAGTACTGGCCCTAAGCAGGGTTTGGAGCAGTTCTTC. The encoded protein is CASSTGPKQGLEQFF.

The chain links TRBV7-9 to TRBJ2-5; maybe TRBD1 (6 bases). Trimming stripped 5 bases from V and 2 bases from J, with 9 bases between. The CDR3 contains 13 residues. Germline-derived CDR1 and CDR2 are SEHNR and FQNEAQ (reference sequence). DNA for the CDR3: TGTGCCAGCAGCCCCGGGACACAAGAGACCCAGTACTTC. Its protein is CASSPGTQETQYF.

V and J are TRBV5-1 and TRBJ1-1; TRBD1 matches 8 bases. The CDR3 spans 14 residues. Germline CDR1 SGHRS, CDR2 YFSETQ. Trimming at V came to 0 bases and at J to 5 bases, leaving 3 bases not matched to a gene. The DNA of the CDR3 is TGCGCCAGCAGCTTGGCGGACAGGGTGACTGAAGCTTTCTTT. Encoded protein: CASSLADRVTEAFF.

V usage is TRBV5-1 and J usage is TRBJ1-4; 7 nucleotides line up with TRBD1. Germline V gene lookup returns CDR1 SGHRS and CDR2 YFSETQ. Trimming cost V 3 bases and J 5 bases; bases outside gene matches: 10. CDR3 size: 16 residues. Here the CDR3 reads CASSSQTSGGNEKLFF. DNA of the CDR3: TGCGCCAGCAGCTCTCAAACCTCAGGGGGAAATGAAAAACTGTTTTTT.

V is TRBV14 and J is TRBJ2-2; 7 bases fit TRBD1. With 3 bases clipped from V and 0 bases from J, the junction kept 10 bases outside the gene matches. This CDR3 spans 18 amino acids. CDR1 is SGHDN and CDR2 is FVKESK in the germline V gene. CDR3 DNA: TGTGCCAGCAGCCATTTAGAAGGGACAGTCGCGAACACCGGGGAGCTGTTTTTT. Protein: CASSHLEGTVANTGELFF.

The chain joins TRBV6-6 to TRBJ2-7; 10 bases align to TRBD2. This CDR3 spans 18 amino acids. The V gene's germline CDR1 is MNHNY and CDR2 SVGAGI (reference sequence). With 5 bases clipped from V and 0 bases from J, the junction kept 13 bases outside the gene matches. The CDR3 loop is CASSRRRGSGGHSYEQYF. In nucleotides, the CDR3 is TGTGCCAGCAGTCGACGGAGGGGTAGCGGGGGGCACTCCTACGAGCAGTACTTC.

V and J are TRBV10-3 and TRBJ1-1; 8 bases agree with TRBD1. The CDR3 is made up of 16 amino acids. The V and J ends lost 2 bases and 1 base, in that order; junction bases with no gene match: 6. Germline values: CDR1 ENHRY, CDR2 SYGVKD. The CDR3 is CAISEKPGQENTEAFF. CDR3 nucleotide sequence: TGTGCCATCAGTGAGAAACCGGGACAGGAGAACACTGAAGCTTTCTTT.

V is TRBV6-1 and J is TRBJ2-7; 8 nucleotides match TRBD2. J was trimmed by 5 bases and V by 1 base; bases with no gene match: 10. This CDR3 is 16 amino acids long. Germline V gene data show CDR1 as MNHNS and CDR2 as SASEGT. The CDR3 DNA is TGTGCCAGCAGTGAAGGGCCCAGCGGGAGATTCAACGAGCAGTACTTC. Its translation: CASSEGPSGRFNEQYF.

V gene TRBV12-5 combines with J gene TRBJ2-1, with D uncertain. Germline V gives CDR1 LGHNT, CDR2 FRNRAP. V lost 1 base to trimming and J lost 7 bases, with 8 bases between them. The CDR3 is 13 amino acids. CDR3 DNA sequence: TGTGCTAGTGGTTTGGAAACAGAAAATGAGCAGTTCTTC. Translating it yields CASGLETENEQFF.

A single count supports this clone. The V and J genes are TRBV30 and TRBJ1-5; 9 bases line up with TRBD1. V trimming: 0 bases; J trimming: 5 bases; junction bases outside the gene matches: 5. The CDR3 is 15 amino acids. Looked up from germline, CDR1 is GTSNPN and CDR2 is SVGIG (reference sequence). The CDR3 coding sequence is TGTGCCTGGAGTGTAAAACGGGACAGGGATCAGCCCCAGCATTTT. It translates to CAWSVKRDRDQPQHF.

As DNA, the CDR3 is TGCGCCAGCAGCGGGTCCAACAGGGACCCCGGGGAGCTGTTTTTT. Its translation is CASSGSNRDPGELFF. This sequence joins TRBV5-1 and TRBJ2-2, with D maybe TRBD1 (6 bases). CDR3 length: 15 residues. V was trimmed by 4 bases and J by 6 bases, leaving 16 bases between them. Germline CDR1 is SGHRS and CDR2 is YFSETQ.

V gene TRBV23-1 combines with J gene TRBJ2-7, with D unclear. TRBV23-1 is given ORF status, its function remaining uncertain. The CDR3 contains 14 residues. V was pared by 2 bases and J by 6 bases, with 14 bases between. The CDR3 reads CASSQPRSCSEQYF. CDR3 in DNA: TGCGCCAGCAGTCAACCCCGATCTTGCAGCGAGCAGTACTTC.

The chain joins TRBV7-2 to TRBJ2-3; 10 nucleotides line up with TRBD2. V shed 5 bases, J shed 3 bases, and the junction held 8 bases outside the gene matches. CDR1 and CDR2 from the germline V gene are SGHTA and FQGNSA. This CDR3 contains 16 residues. CDR3 sequence (DNA): TGTGCCAGCAGCACTCAAGCGGGGGGGCCGACAGATACGCAGTATTTT. It yields the protein CASSTQAGGPTDTQYF. The entire variable domain, with the rest obtained from reference TRBV7-2 and TRBJ2-3, is as follows: GAGVSQSPSNKVTEKGKDVELRCDPISGHTALYWYRQSLGQGLEFLIYFQGNSAPDKSGLPSDRFSAERTGGSVSTLTIQRTQQEDSAVYLCASSTQAGGPTDTQYFGPGTRLTVL.

V and J are TRBV3-1 (or the pseudogene TRBV3-2) and TRBJ2-1; no firm D call. The germline CDR1 and CDR2 sequences are LGHDT and YNNKEL (reference sequence). This CDR3 is built from 14 residues. Trimming removed 3 bases at V and 6 bases at J, with 12 bases between. CDR3 loop: CASSHRYPFNEQFF. The CDR3 nucleotides read TGTGCCAGCAGCCACCGCTACCCGTTCAATGAGCAGTTCTTC.

The chain uses TRBV10-2 and TRBJ2-6; 9 bases fit TRBD1. This CDR3 is built from 18 residues. J lost 3 bases, V lost 5 bases, and 11 bases had no gene match. Germline V CDR1 and CDR2: WSHSY, SAAADI. Written as DNA, the CDR3 is TGCGCCAGCAGTTTTACGGGGGGACAGGGTAGTGGGGCCAACGTCCTGACTTTC. Residues: CASSFTGGQGSGANVLTF.

Details on this clone: Compared with germline, one end of the junction differs, possibly owing to a read error. V is TRBV3-1 (or the pseudogene TRBV3-2) and J is TRBJ1-4; perhaps TRBD1 as D (6 bases). Germline loops: CDR1 LGHDT, CDR2 YNNKEL (reference sequence). CDR3 length equals 12 residues. The CDR3 loop reads CASSQSGDKSSF. The CDR3 DNA reads TGTGCCAGCAGCCAAAGTGGGGACAAGTCTTCTTTT.

The chain is built from TRBV18 and TRBJ1-1; D might be TRBD1 (6 bases). The CDR3 extends over 13 amino acids. The germline CDR1 and CDR2 sequences are KGHSH and LQKENI. Trimming left V 3 bases short and J 6 bases short, with 11 bases between. The CDR3 coding sequence is TGTGCCAGCTCACCGGACAGCCTCCCTGAAGCTTTCTTT. Translation gives CASSPDSLPEAFF.

This chain uses TRBV4-3 with TRBJ1-2, with D tentatively TRBD1 (5 bases). Germline-derived CDR1 and CDR2 are LGHNA and YSLEER. This CDR3 region has 20 residues. Trimming took off 2 bases at V and 3 bases at J, with 28 bases between the two ends. CDR3 amino acids: CASSQWSSGAMGGGDYGYTF. CDR3 DNA: TGCGCCAGCAGCCAATGGTCTTCCGGGGCAATGGGGGGAGGGGACTATGGCTACACCTTC.

The rearrangement uses TRBV25-1 and TRBJ2-2; D unresolved. Germline-derived CDR1 and CDR2 are MGHDK and SYGVNS. V gave up 5 bases and J gave up 1 base, with 8 bases separating them. This CDR3 has 14 residues. DNA for the CDR3: TGTGCCAGCAGTTCCGACTTGAACACCGGGGAGCTGTTTTTT. It codes for CASSSDLNTGELFF.

A few counts support this clone. The genes are TRBV4-1 and TRBJ1-3; TRBD1 is a possible D gene (5 bases). V lost 0 bases and J 0 bases, leaving 15 bases between the germline ends. The CDR3 has 18 residues. Per the germline V gene, CDR1 is MGHRA and CDR2 is YSYEKL. Written as DNA, the CDR3 is TGCGCCAGCAGCCAAGATTGGGGGGTTTTGGCCTCTGGAAACACCATATATTTT. Amino acids: CASSQDWGVLASGNTIYF.

This clone was counted between two and nine times. The chain carries TRBV4-1 and TRBJ2-7; possible D gene TRBD2, 5 bases. This CDR3 comprises 15 residues. Germline V gives CDR1 MGHRA, CDR2 YSYEKL. V was trimmed by 1 base and J by 5 bases, leaving 15 bases between them. Written as DNA, the CDR3 is TGCGCCAGCAGCCAAGTGGAGGCCCCTGCCCACGAGCAGTACTTC. Amino acids: CASSQVEAPAHEQYF.

The CDR3: CASSQGGLGGTDTQYF. The CDR3 nucleotides are TGCGCCAGCAGCCAAGGGGGACTAGGGGGCACAGATACGCAGTATTTT. V usage is TRBV4-1 and J usage is TRBJ2-3, with TRBD2 matching over 8 bases. V shed 1 base and J 1 base; nucleotides not matched to a gene: 4. In germline, CDR1 is MGHRA, CDR2 YSYEKL. The CDR3 totals 16 residues.

The V and J genes are TRBV7-9 and TRBJ1-2; perhaps TRBD1 as D (5 bases). CDR1 is SEHNR and CDR2 is FQNEAQ in the germline V gene (reference sequence). The CDR3 sequence is 12 residues long. Trimming stripped 2 bases from V and 7 bases from J, with 8 bases between. The CDR3 spells CASSLHRLGYTF. Written as DNA, the CDR3 is TGTGCCAGCAGCTTACACAGGCTTGGCTACACCTTC.

This chain uses TRBV5-1 with TRBJ2-7; D is perhaps TRBD1 (5 bases). V lost 4 bases and J lost 2, with 16 bases in between. The CDR3 runs to 15 residues. Germline values: CDR1 SGHRS, CDR2 YFSETQ. CDR3 in DNA: TGCGCCAGCAGCCCGCAGGGAACCCCCCCCTACGAGCAGTACTTC. It specifies CASSPQGTPPYEQYF.

The J gene is TRBJ2-1, the V gene TRBV5-5, with 15 bases matching TRBD2. This CDR3 comprises 17 residues. CDR1 SGHKS and CDR2 YYEKEE come from the germline V gene (reference sequence). Germline trimming cut 7 bases from V and 2 bases from J; bases unmatched to any gene: 7. CDR3 loop: CASFGTSGRLAYNEQFF. CDR3 bases: TGTGCCAGCTTTGGGACTAGCGGGAGGTTGGCCTACAATGAGCAGTTCTTC.

The CDR3 region has the DNA TGTGCCAGCAGCTTACCTCAGGGGGCGCGGACTGAAGCTTTCTTT. Protein: CASSLPQGARTEAFF. The chain has TRBV7-9 and TRBJ1-1, with 8 nucleotides matching TRBD1. CDR1 and CDR2 from the germline V gene are SEHNR and FQNEAQ (reference sequence). The length of the CDR3 is 15 residues. V dropped 2 bases and J dropped 5; count of bases not matched to a gene: 7.